The 19 T cell receptor beta chains presented below share a single source sample, sequenced in a study of T cells after yellow fever vaccination. MiXCR was run by TCRdb on the 5' RACE reads, yielding one entry per CDR3 protein. The sample contains 120,000 or so distinct CDR3 sequences, approximately 8.4% of which appear only once. Sample: CD8+ T cells sorted from PBMCs, taken on the day of the yellow fever booster vaccination. Source of these receptors: a man aged 18 to 35 who received the YFV17D yellow fever vaccine.

This clonotype appeared a few times. The genes are TRBV6-5 and TRBJ1-1, with D possibly being TRBD1 (6 bases). The germline V gene has CDR1 MNHEY and CDR2 SVGAGI. Trimming removed 0 bases at V and 3 bases at J, with 8 bases between. The CDR3 extends over 14 amino acids. The CDR3 sequence is CASSYSTGYTEAFF. CDR3 nucleotides: TGTGCCAGCAGTTACTCCACAGGGTACACTGAAGCTTTCTTT.

This clonotype was seen ten or more times. V and J are TRBV5-5 and TRBJ2-1; no firm D call. The germline CDR1 and CDR2 sequences are SGHKS and YYEKEE (reference sequence). The CDR3 consists of 14 residues. Trimming took off 1 base at V and 8 bases at J, with 13 bases between the two ends. The CDR3 protein is CASSLLPGPHEQFF. The CDR3 DNA sequence: TGTGCCAGCAGCTTGTTGCCAGGTCCCCATGAGCAGTTCTTC. The full variable domain, completed using reference TRBV5-5 and TRBJ2-1, is DAGVTQSPTHLIKTRGQQVTLRCSPISGHKSVSWYQQVLGQGPQFIFQYYEKEERGRGNFPDRFSARQFPNYSSELNVNALLLGDSALYLCASSLLPGPHEQFFGPGTRLTVL.

This CDR3 is CASSKGQGADTEAFF. For the CDR3, the DNA is TGTGCCAGCAGCAAAGGACAGGGGGCGGACACTGAAGCTTTCTTT. The genes are TRBV7-9 and TRBJ1-1; 11 positions match TRBD1. CDR1 and CDR2 from the germline V gene are SEHNR and FQNEAQ (reference sequence). The CDR3 contains 15 residues. V trimming: 5 bases; J trimming: 3 bases; junction bases outside the gene matches: 5.

The chain is built from TRBV11-2 and TRBJ2-7; tentatively, D is TRBD1 (5 bases). The CDR3 totals 13 residues. Germline CDR1 is SGHAT and CDR2 is FQNNGV. V lost 5 bases to trimming and J lost 1 base, with 9 bases between them. The CDR3 loop reads CASSLGVSYEQYV. CDR3 DNA sequence: TGTGCCAGCAGCCTAGGGGTATCCTACGAGCAGTACGTC.

The rearrangement joins TRBV12-3 or TRBV12-4 to TRBJ1-3, with no clear D. Trimming pared 3 bases from V and 0 bases from J, leaving 12 bases between. CDR3 length: 16 residues. CDR3: CASSLGSPNSGNTIYF. CDR3 coding DNA: TGTGCCAGCAGTTTGGGTAGCCCCAACTCTGGAAACACCATATATTTT.

This clonotype was picked up a small number of times. This sequence joins TRBV7-6 and TRBJ2-3, with 11 bases aligning to TRBD2. This CDR3 spans 15 amino acids. The ends lost 1 base at V and 4 bases at J; junction bases unmatched: 1. Germline CDR1 and CDR2: SGHVS and FNYEAQ. The CDR3 sequence: CASSLVSGGADTQYF. DNA of the CDR3: TGTGCCAGCAGCTTAGTTAGCGGGGGGGCAGATACGCAGTATTTT.

In this sample, this clonotype turned up a few times. The chain recombines TRBV4-1 with TRBJ2-7; D not resolved. V gave up 0 bases and J gave up 0 bases, with 6 bases separating them. The V gene's germline CDR1 is MGHRA and CDR2 YSYEKL. The CDR3 runs to 14 residues. Here the CDR3 DNA reads TGCGCCAGCAGCCAAGACTACCCCTCCTACGAGCAGTACGTC. Encoded protein: CASSQDYPSYEQYV.

The rearrangement uses TRBV24-1 and TRBJ2-3; D is undetermined. Germline CDR1 is KGHDR and CDR2 is SFDVKD. The CDR3 loop spans 14 amino acids. V was trimmed by 3 bases and J by 5 bases, leaving 11 bases between them. The CDR3 loop is CATSDGDSGDTQYF. The CDR3 nucleotides are TGTGCCACCAGTGATGGAGATTCCGGAGATACGCAGTATTTT.

This clonotype was counted between two and nine times. The chain combines TRBV3-1 with TRBJ2-1; D not certain. Germline V CDR1 and CDR2: LGHDT, YNNKEL (reference sequence). The CDR3 is 13 amino acids. V lost 6 bases and J lost 4, with 10 bases in between. The CDR3 spells CASSQTLYNEQFF. The CDR3 nucleotides read TGTGCCAGCAGTCAAACCCTTTACAATGAGCAGTTCTTC.

This rearrangement joins TRBV7-6 to TRBJ2-5; 8 nucleotides match TRBD2. Trimming removed 3 bases from V and 5 bases from J; junction bases left unmatched: 11. Germline V CDR1 and CDR2: SGHVS, FNYEAQ. This CDR3 spans 16 amino acids. The DNA of the CDR3 is TGTGCCAGCAGCTTGGGCCCCGACGGGGGGGCCGAGACCCAGTACTTC. This encodes CASSLGPDGGAETQYF.

The chain uses TRBV6-1 and TRBJ1-1; D unclear. The CDR3 covers 15 residues. The ends were cut back, 6 bases at V and 0 bases at J, with 14 bases in the middle. The germline CDR1 and CDR2 sequences are MNHNS and SASEGT. CDR3 residues: CASSFTPDMNTEAFF. CDR3 DNA sequence: TGTGCCAGCAGCTTTACCCCAGATATGAACACTGAAGCTTTCTTT.

This clonotype was counted only a few times. DNA for the CDR3: TGTGCCAGCAGCTGGGGGGGGGAATGGGAGCAGTTCTTC. It codes for CASSWGGEWEQFF. This chain joins TRBV7-9 and TRBJ2-1, with 7 nucleotides matching TRBD2. The length of the CDR3 is 13 residues. From germline, CDR1 is SEHNR and CDR2 FQNEAQ (reference sequence). V was pared by 4 bases and J by 10 bases, with 7 bases of the junction left unmatched. Full variable domain (outside the CDR3, taken from reference TRBV7-9 and TRBJ2-1): DTGVSQNPRHKITKRGQNVTFRCDPISEHNRLYWYRQTLGQGPEFLTYFQNEAQLEKSRLLSDRFSAERPKGSFSTLEIQRTEQGDSAMYLCASSWGGEWEQFFGPGTRLTVL.

This sequence joins TRBV3-1 and TRBJ1-1, with 7 bases identical to TRBD1. With V trimmed by 1 base and J by 9 bases, 5 bases remained unmatched. CDR3 size: 13 residues. Per the germline V gene, CDR1 is LGHDT and CDR2 is YNNKEL (reference sequence). The CDR3 sequence is CASSQAPGQQAFF. In DNA, the CDR3 is TGTGCCAGCAGCCAAGCACCGGGACAGCAAGCTTTCTTT. Together with reference TRBV3-1 and TRBJ1-1, the CDR3 gives the full variable domain: DTAVSQTPKYLVTQMGNDKSIKCEQNLGHDTMYWYKQDSKKFLKIMFSYNNKELIINETVPNRFSPKSPDKAHLNLHINSLELGDSAVYFCASSQAPGQQAFFGQGTRLTVV.

This chain connects TRBV10-3 to TRBJ1-4; D is unresolved. Trimming took off 7 bases at V and 2 bases at J, with 5 bases between the two ends. CDR3 size: 12 residues. Germline assignment: CDR1 ENHRY and CDR2 SYGVKD. The CDR3 sequence is CAIKDTNEKLFF. For the CDR3, the DNA is TGTGCCATCAAAGATACTAATGAAAAACTGTTTTTT.

This clonotype was seen only a few times. The chain carries TRBV28 and TRBJ2-1, with 12 bases fitting TRBD2. Germline V lookup: CDR1 MDHEN, CDR2 SYDVKM. V lost 2 bases, J lost 0 bases, and 8 bases stayed unmatched. The CDR3 loop spans 19 amino acids. CDR3 sequence: CASSLPGLAGTRSYNEQFF. The CDR3, as DNA: TGTGCCAGCAGTTTACCCGGACTAGCGGGAACTCGCTCCTACAATGAGCAGTTCTTC.

This clonotype was seen ten or more times. The chain employs TRBV4-1 and TRBJ2-1; possible D gene TRBD2, 6 bases. The CDR3 length is 16 residues. Germline V gene lookup returns CDR1 MGHRA and CDR2 YSYEKL. V lost 0 bases and J 3 bases, leaving 12 bases between the germline ends. In DNA, the CDR3 is TGCGCCAGCAGCCAAGAAGGGAGGCCGGACTACAATGAGCAGTTCTTC. As protein: CASSQEGRPDYNEQFF.

This clonotype was detected many times. The chain combines TRBV7-6 with TRBJ1-2; 7 nucleotides agree with TRBD1. This CDR3 region has 13 residues. Germline CDR1 SGHVS, CDR2 FNYEAQ. V trimming: 5 bases; J trimming: 5 bases; junction bases outside the gene matches: 5. The CDR3 nucleotides are TGTGCCAGCAGCCCAGGGGGAGGATATGGCTACACCTTC. Translation gives CASSPGGGYGYTF.

J is TRBJ2-2 and V is TRBV4-3; weak D call: TRBD1 (5 bases). V was clipped by 0 bases and J by 3 bases, with 8 bases between them. The germline CDR1 and CDR2 sequences are LGHNA and YSLEER. The CDR3 is 15 amino acids. CDR3 DNA: TGCGCCAGCAGCCAAGATAGACAGTACACCGGGGAGCTGTTTTTT. Its protein is CASSQDRQYTGELFF.

This clonotype has a handful of counts. The V and J genes are TRBV27 and TRBJ2-5; TRBD1 might be the D (5 bases). The CDR3 sequence is 14 residues long. The V and J ends lost 3 bases and 1 base respectively, with 9 bases between them. Per the germline V gene, CDR1 is MNHEY and CDR2 is SMNVEV (reference sequence). The DNA of the CDR3 is TGTGCCAGCAGTTTCCAGGGAACCCAAGAGACCCAGTACTTC. Residues: CASSFQGTQETQYF.